The source of this T cell receptor beta chain is a study of T cell changes during pregnancy in multiple sclerosis. The V end was cut by 3 bases, the J end by 6 bases, with 15 bases between. This CDR3 comprises 14 residues. Germline CDR1 and CDR2: LNHDA and SQIVND (reference sequence). The repertoire was sequenced with immunoSEQ multiplex PCR; TCRdb's copy has only in-frame clones and lacks some. There are about 38,000 clones in the sample; roughly 93% occur only once, and roughly 8.7% lies in the top ten. The sample consisted of CD8+ T cells from peripheral blood mononuclear cells, taken in the third trimester of pregnancy. This clonotype originated in a female donor with multiple sclerosis, enrolled in a pregnancy study. The chain carries TRBV19 and TRBJ2-7; the D is unclear. For the CDR3, the DNA is TGTGCCAGTAGTATTACGGGTGGAGTGGTCGAGCAGTACTTC. Amino acid sequence: CASSITGGVVEQYF.